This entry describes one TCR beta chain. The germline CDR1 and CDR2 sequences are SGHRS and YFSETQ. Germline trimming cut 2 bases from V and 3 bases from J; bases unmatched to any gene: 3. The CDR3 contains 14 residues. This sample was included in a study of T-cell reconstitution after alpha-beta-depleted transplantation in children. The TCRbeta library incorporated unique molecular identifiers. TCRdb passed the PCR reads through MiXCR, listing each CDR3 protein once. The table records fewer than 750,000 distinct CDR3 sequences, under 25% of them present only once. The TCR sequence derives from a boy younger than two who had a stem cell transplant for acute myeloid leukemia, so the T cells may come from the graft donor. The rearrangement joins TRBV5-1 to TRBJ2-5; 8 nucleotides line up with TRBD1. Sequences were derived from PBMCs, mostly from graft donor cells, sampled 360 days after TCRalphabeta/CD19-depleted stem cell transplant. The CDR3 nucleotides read TGCGCCAGCAGCTTTCAGGGGGCGAAAGAGACCCAGTACTTC. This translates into CASSFQGAKETQYF.